Below, 18 T cell receptor beta chains from the same sample are listed, as sequenced in a study of blood T cell repertoires in COVID-19. The protocol was immunoSEQ multiplex PCR, while the TCRdb copy is restricted to in-frame clones and leaves out a portion. This sample yields approximately 150,000 clones, of which approximately 91% are seen a single time; 1.5% to 2% belongs to the top ten. Sequenced input: peripheral blood. These receptors were collected from a man aged 70 or older with acute or convalescent COVID-19.

J is TRBJ2-7 and V is TRBV10-2; D might be TRBD1 (6 bases). CDR1 and CDR2 (germline): WSHSY, SAAADI. The CDR3 has 14 residues. Between the trimmed V and J ends, which lost 6 bases and 2 bases, there was a span of 14 bases. For the CDR3, the DNA is TGCGCCAGCAGGGATGGGGGCCGGACCTACGAGCAGTACTTC. This encodes CASRDGGRTYEQYF.

This clone was observed once. The V and J genes are TRBV11-2 and TRBJ1-2; 8 positions agree with TRBD1. Germline lookup yields CDR1 SGHAT and CDR2 FQNNGV. Losses at the gene ends were 4 bases for V and 1 base for J; bases not matched to a gene: 8. The CDR3 runs 16 residues. The DNA for the CDR3 is TGTGCCAGCAGCTGGGGGACAGGCGAGCTTAACTATGGCTACACCTTC. Its protein product is CASSWGTGELNYGYTF.

The V call is TRBV6-5, the J call TRBJ2-1; 8 nucleotides line up with TRBD2. V dropped 5 bases and J dropped 15; count of bases not matched to a gene: 18. This CDR3 region has 15 residues. Germline CDR1 MNHEY, CDR2 SVGAGI. The CDR3 bases are TGTGCCAGCAGTCGACCTGGGGGGGAGCGGGAGTTTACGTTCTTC. Translated: CASSRPGGEREFTFF.

This rearrangement joins TRBV30 to TRBJ2-1; perhaps TRBD1 as D (5 bases). The germline V gene has CDR1 GTSNPN and CDR2 SVGIG (reference sequence). This CDR3 contains 15 residues. Trimming pared 0 bases from V and 4 bases from J, leaving 13 bases between. CDR3 region: CAWSVRGSLYNEQFF. The CDR3 DNA reads as TGTGCCTGGAGTGTTAGGGGCAGTCTTTACAATGAGCAGTTCTTC.

The chain has TRBV3-1 (or the pseudogene TRBV3-2) and TRBJ1-2; D may be TRBD1 (5 bases). Trimming shortened V by 7 bases and J by 3 bases, and 12 bases separated the two germline ends. The germline V gene encodes CDR1 LGHDT and CDR2 YNNKEL (reference sequence). CDR3 length: 13 residues. CDR3 residues: CASTPGSDYGYTF. CDR3 coding DNA: TGTGCCAGCACCCCAGGGTCGGACTATGGCTACACCTTC.

CDR3 sequence (DNA): TGTGCCAGCAGATCCTCCCAGGGACTTTACTACGAGCAGTACTTC. Its translation: CASRSSQGLYYEQYF. The V and J genes are TRBV7-2 and TRBJ2-7, with D perhaps TRBD2 (6 bases). V lost 6 bases and J 3 bases, leaving 18 bases between the germline ends. The CDR3 has 15 residues. Per the germline V gene, CDR1 is SGHTA and CDR2 is FQGNSA.

The V call is TRBV18, the J call TRBJ2-5, with TRBD1 as a possible D gene (6 bases). Per germline, CDR1 KGHSH and CDR2 LQKENI. This CDR3 has 13 amino acids. Trimming cost V 4 bases and J 3 bases, with 9 bases left between them. CDR3 loop: CASSHYREETQYF. CDR3 nucleotide sequence: TGTGCCAGCTCACATTACAGGGAAGAGACCCAGTACTTC.

V gene TRBV7-9 combines with J gene TRBJ2-1; 10 nucleotides line up with TRBD2. Germline trimming cut 5 bases from V and 7 bases from J; bases unmatched to any gene: 11. The CDR3 has 16 residues. CDR1 SEHNR and CDR2 FQNEAQ come from the germline V gene (reference sequence). CDR3 nucleotides: TGTGCCAGCAGCGCGTCATCTAGCGGGAGTCGAAATGAGCAGTTCTTC. This encodes CASSASSSGSRNEQFF.

The CDR3: CASSLGINLSENSPLHF. The CDR3 coding sequence is TGTGCCAGCAGCTTAGGAATCAACCTTAGTGAGAATTCACCCCTCCACTTT. This sequence joins TRBV7-8 and TRBJ1-6, with D uncertain. Looked up from germline, CDR1 is SGHVS and CDR2 is FQNEAQ. V shed 1 base and J shed 7 bases, with 17 bases lying between them. This CDR3 is built from 17 residues.

The rearrangement uses TRBV11-3 and TRBJ2-2; D unresolved. Germline V gives CDR1 SGHNT, CDR2 YENEEA. This CDR3 is built from 13 residues. Trimming took off 5 bases at V and 7 bases at J, with 11 bases between the two ends. CDR3 DNA: TGTGCCAGCAGCGGCCGACCAGGCGGGGAGCTGTTTTTT. As protein: CASSGRPGGELFF.

The chain couples TRBV6-1 to TRBJ2-7; 7 bases fit TRBD2. Germline lookup yields CDR1 MNHNS and CDR2 SASEGT. With 0 bases clipped from V and 0 bases from J, the junction kept 5 bases outside the gene matches. The length of the CDR3 is 16 residues. Written as DNA, the CDR3 is TGTGCCAGCAGTGAAGCGGGAGGGCAGTTCTCCTACGAGCAGTACTTC. Protein sequence: CASSEAGGQFSYEQYF.

The CDR3 DNA follows: TGTGCCAGCAGTGAATATACAGGGTACCAAGAGACCCAGTACTTC. The encoded protein is CASSEYTGYQETQYF. The V and J genes are TRBV25-1 and TRBJ2-5, with D possibly matching TRBD1 (6 bases). Trimming took off 0 bases at V and 0 bases at J, with 8 bases between the two ends. This CDR3 is built from 15 residues. Germline values: CDR1 MGHDK, CDR2 SYGVNS. The full variable domain, rest sourced from reference TRBV25-1 and TRBJ2-5, is EADIYQTPRYLVIGTGKKITLECSQTMGHDKMYWYQQDPGMELHLIHYSYGVNSTEKGDLSSESTVSRIRTEHFPLTLESARPSHTSQYLCASSEYTGYQETQYFGPGTRLLVL.

This chain uses TRBV27 with TRBJ1-1, with 8 bases that match TRBD1. Unmatched junction bases numbered 10, after V lost 3 bases and J lost 1 base. This CDR3 comprises 17 residues. Germline values: CDR1 MNHEY, CDR2 SMNVEV (reference sequence). CDR3 region: CASSFFIPGQENTEAFF. The CDR3 coding sequence is TGTGCCAGCAGTTTTTTTATACCGGGACAGGAGAACACTGAAGCTTTCTTT.

The rearrangement joins TRBV24-1 to TRBJ2-7; 12 positions agree with TRBD2. V trimming: 0 bases; J trimming: 5 bases; junction bases outside the gene matches: 7. Germline-derived CDR1 and CDR2 are KGHDR and SFDVKD. The CDR3 runs 17 residues. The CDR3 here is CATSDLRRTSGTHEQYF. CDR3 nucleotides: TGTGCCACCAGTGATTTGCGCCGGACTAGCGGGACCCACGAGCAGTACTTC.

The chain joins TRBV5-1 to TRBJ1-6; 8 positions agree with TRBD1. This CDR3 comprises 16 residues. The V segment lost 4 bases and the J segment 5 bases; nucleotides outside the gene matches: 8. The germline CDR1 and CDR2 sequences are SGHRS and YFSETQ. The CDR3 DNA reads TGCGCCAGCAGCCCGGACGGACAGGGTAATAATTCACCCCTCCACTTT. Protein sequence: CASSPDGQGNNSPLHF.

CDR3 coding DNA: TGTGCTAGTGGTTTTGACAGCTACGAGCAGTACTTC. It translates to CASGFDSYEQYF. The chain has TRBV12-5 and TRBJ2-7; TRBD1 might be the D (5 bases). Germline CDR1 and CDR2: LGHNT and FRNRAP. The V and J ends lost 3 bases and 3 bases respectively, with 6 bases between them. The CDR3 consists of 12 residues. The full variable domain, completed using reference TRBV12-5 and TRBJ2-7, is DARVTQTPRHKVTEMGQEVTMRCQPILGHNTVFWYRQTMMQGLELLAYFRNRAPLDDSGMPKDRFSAEMPDATLATLKIQPSEPRDSAVYFCASGFDSYEQYFGPGTRLTVT.

This sequence joins TRBV29-1 and TRBJ1-1, with D possibly matching TRBD1 (5 bases). There are 13 residues in the CDR3. The V and J ends lost 4 bases and 1 base respectively, with 10 bases between them. Per germline, CDR1 SQVTM and CDR2 ANQGSEA. CDR3 sequence: CSVVPRANTEAFF. The CDR3 DNA is TGCAGCGTTGTGCCCAGGGCGAACACTGAAGCTTTCTTT.

J is TRBJ2-1 and V is TRBV11-2, with D possibly matching TRBD1 (6 bases). CDR3 length: 15 residues. V was pared by 4 bases and J by 3 bases, with 13 bases between. Germline CDR1 is SGHAT and CDR2 is FQNNGV. The CDR3 DNA reads TGTGCCAGCAGCTCCTCCGGGACATTCTACAATGAGCAGTTCTTC. Its translation: CASSSSGTFYNEQFF. The full variable domain, completed using reference TRBV11-2 and TRBJ2-1, is EAGVAQSPRYKIIEKRQSVAFWCNPISGHATLYWYQQILGQGPKLLIQFQNNGVVDDSQLPKDRFSAERLKGVDSTLKIQPAKLEDSAVYLCASSSSGTFYNEQFFGPGTRLTVL.